Listed below are T cell receptor beta chains from one sample, sequenced in a study of blood T cell repertoires in COVID-19. Some clones are missing from TCRdb's copy, which holds only in-frame ones; the method was immunoSEQ multiplex PCR. The sample records fewer than 90,000 clones, approximately 89% being singletons. The sequenced sample consisted of peripheral blood. The receptors here all came from a man aged 50-60 years with active or convalescent COVID-19. CDR3s include the opening cysteine and the closing phenylalanine or tryptophan. Each record gives: D gene, V gene, clone size, J gene, CDR3 DNA, CDR3 protein. A D gene is named only where the DNA matches it firmly. Expanded clones are given a class, and other clones once, few, many or no size at all.

>NA|TRBV27|NA|TRBJ1-1
TGTGCCAGCAGCCCGGACTACTTTGGGATGAACACTGAAGCTTTCTTT
CASSPDYFGMNTEAFF
>NA|TRBV11-2|NA|TRBJ2-5
TGTGCCAGCAGCTTAGGGTGGGGGCGCTTAGAGACCCAGTACTTC
CASSLGWGRLETQYF
>TRBD1|TRBV28|NA|TRBJ1-1
TGTGCCAGCAGTTCCTACAGGGGGGGACGGAACACTGAAGCTTTCTTT
CASSSYRGGRNTEAFF
>NA|TRBV28|NA|TRBJ1-1
TGTGCCAGCAGTTTACCCCTAACAGGTACTGAAGCTTTCTTT
CASSLPLTGTEAFF
>TRBD1|TRBV5-4|NA|TRBJ1-1
TGTGCCAGCAGCTTGGCCGGACAGGGTGACCCTGAAGCTTTCTTT
CASSLAGQGDPEAFF
>TRBD1|TRBV4-1|few|TRBJ1-4
TGCGCCAGCAGCCAAATCAGGGGGTCTAATGAAAAACTGTTTTTT
CASSQIRGSNEKLFF
>NA|TRBV18|NA|TRBJ1-1
TGTGCCAGCTCACCCCAGGGGACCAACACTGAAGCTTTCTTT
CASSPQGTNTEAFF
>NA|TRBV5-6|NA|TRBJ2-3
TGTGCCAGCAGCCGACAGAGCACAGATACGCAGTATTTT
CASSRQSTDTQYF
>NA|TRBV4-3|once|TRBJ1-4
TGCGCCAGCAGCCAAGATAGCCGACAGCCTAATGAAAAACTGTTTTTT
CASSQDSRQPNEKLFF
>NA|TRBV12-3/TRBV12-4|few|TRBJ2-5
TGTGCCAGCCAACGGACTTTACAAGAGACCCAGTACTTC
CASQRTLQETQYF
>NA|TRBV28|NA|TRBJ2-3
TGTGCCAGCAGTTCCACTAGCACAGATACGCAGTATTTT
CASSSTSTDTQYF
>NA|TRBV19|few|TRBJ2-1
TGTGCCAGTAAACCTAACGGGAATGAGCAGTTCTTC
CASKPNGNEQFF
>NA|TRBV10-1|NA|TRBJ1-1
TGCGCCAGCAGTGATGACAGAAACACTGAAGCTTTCTTT
CASSDDRNTEAFF
>NA|TRBV6-4|NA|TRBJ2-2
TGTGCCAGCAGGATCATTTTTGCGGGGCTCGGGACCGGGGAGCTGTTTTTT
CASRIIFAGLGTGELFF
>NA|TRBV10-3|NA|TRBJ2-3
TGTGCCATCAGTTTGTGGCGGGGCACAGATACGCAGTATTTT
CAISLWRGTDTQYF
>TRBD1|TRBV10-3|NA|TRBJ1-5
TGTGCCACAGGACAGGTCAATCAGCCCCAGCATTTT
CATGQVNQPQHF
>NA|TRBV19|few|TRBJ2-2
TGTGCCAGTAGTAAGTCCGGAGAAGGCGGGGAGCTGTTTTTT
CASSKSGEGGELFF
>TRBD1|TRBV5-4|NA|TRBJ2-1
TGTGCCAGCAGCGAATTACAGGGGGATGAGCAGTTCTTC
CASSELQGDEQFF